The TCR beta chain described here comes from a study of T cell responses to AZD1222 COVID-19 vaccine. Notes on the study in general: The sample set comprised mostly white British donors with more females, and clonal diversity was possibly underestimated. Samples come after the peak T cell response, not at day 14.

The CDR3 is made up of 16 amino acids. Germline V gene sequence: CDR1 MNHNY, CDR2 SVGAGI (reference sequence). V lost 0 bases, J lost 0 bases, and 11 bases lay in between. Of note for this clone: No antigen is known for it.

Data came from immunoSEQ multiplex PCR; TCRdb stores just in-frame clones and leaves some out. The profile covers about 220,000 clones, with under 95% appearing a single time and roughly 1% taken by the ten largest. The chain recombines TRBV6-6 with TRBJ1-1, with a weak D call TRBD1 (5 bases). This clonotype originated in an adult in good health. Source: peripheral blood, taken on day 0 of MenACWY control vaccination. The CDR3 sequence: CASSYSQGRLNTEAFF. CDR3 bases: TGTGCCAGCAGTTACTCGCAGGGCAGGCTGAACACTGAAGCTTTCTTT.